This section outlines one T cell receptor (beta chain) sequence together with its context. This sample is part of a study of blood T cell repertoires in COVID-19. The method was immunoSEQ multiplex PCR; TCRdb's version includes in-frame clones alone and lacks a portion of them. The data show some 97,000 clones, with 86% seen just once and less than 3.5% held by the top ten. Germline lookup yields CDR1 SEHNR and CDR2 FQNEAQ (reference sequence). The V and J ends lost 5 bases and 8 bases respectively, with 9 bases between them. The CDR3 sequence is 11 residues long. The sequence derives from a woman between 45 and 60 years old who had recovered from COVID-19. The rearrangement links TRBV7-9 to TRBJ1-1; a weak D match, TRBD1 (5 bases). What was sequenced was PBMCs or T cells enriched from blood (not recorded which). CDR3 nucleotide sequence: TGTGCCAGCAGCGGGGCTTCGGAAGCTTTCTTT. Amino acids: CASSGASEAFF.